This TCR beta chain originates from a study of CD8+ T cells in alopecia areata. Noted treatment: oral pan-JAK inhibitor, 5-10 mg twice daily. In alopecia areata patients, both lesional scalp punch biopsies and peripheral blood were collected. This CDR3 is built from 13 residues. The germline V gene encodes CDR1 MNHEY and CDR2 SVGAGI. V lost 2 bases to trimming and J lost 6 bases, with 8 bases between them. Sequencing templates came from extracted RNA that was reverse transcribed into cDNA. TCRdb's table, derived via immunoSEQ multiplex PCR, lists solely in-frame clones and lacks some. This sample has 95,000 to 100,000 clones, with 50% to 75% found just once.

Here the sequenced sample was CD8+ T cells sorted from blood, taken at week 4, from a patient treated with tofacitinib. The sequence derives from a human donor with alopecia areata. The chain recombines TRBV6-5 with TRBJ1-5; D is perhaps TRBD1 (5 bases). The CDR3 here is CASSYGGSQPQHF. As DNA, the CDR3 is TGTGCCAGCAGTTACGGGGGTTCTCAGCCCCAGCATTTT.